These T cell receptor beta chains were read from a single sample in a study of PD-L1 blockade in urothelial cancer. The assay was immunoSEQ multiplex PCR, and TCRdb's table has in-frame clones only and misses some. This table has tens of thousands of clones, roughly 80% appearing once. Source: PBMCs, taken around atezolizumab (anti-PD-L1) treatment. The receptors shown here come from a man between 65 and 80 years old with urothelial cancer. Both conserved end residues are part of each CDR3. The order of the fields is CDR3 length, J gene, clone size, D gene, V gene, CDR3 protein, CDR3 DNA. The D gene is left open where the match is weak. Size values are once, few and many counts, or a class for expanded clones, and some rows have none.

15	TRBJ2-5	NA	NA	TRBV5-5	CASSLEQIPQETQYF	TGTGCCAGCAGCTTGGAACAGATTCCCCAAGAGACCCAGTACTTC
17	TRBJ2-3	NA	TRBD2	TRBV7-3	CASSKGLAGSLTDTQYF	TGTGCCAGCAGCAAAGGACTAGCGGGCTCCCTCACAGATACGCAGTATTTT
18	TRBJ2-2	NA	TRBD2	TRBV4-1	CASSQDSGNTWNTGELFF	TGCGCCAGCAGCCAAGATAGCGGGAACACTTGGAACACCGGGGAGCTGTTTTTT
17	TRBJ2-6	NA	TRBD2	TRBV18	CASSPLAGDAGANVLTF	TGTGCCAGCTCACCGTTAGCGGGAGATGCTGGGGCCAACGTCCTGACTTTC
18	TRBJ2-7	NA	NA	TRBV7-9	CASSLAPQSGASSYEQYF	TGTGCCAGCAGCTTAGCGCCCCAAAGCGGCGCTTCCTCCTACGAGCAGTACTTC
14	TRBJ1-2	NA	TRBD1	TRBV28	CASRSPGQVYGYTF	TGTGCCAGCAGAAGTCCGGGACAGGTCTATGGCTACACCTTC
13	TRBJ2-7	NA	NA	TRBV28	CASGGGTSYEQYF	TGTGCCAGTGGGGGCGGAACCTCCTACGAGCAGTACTTC
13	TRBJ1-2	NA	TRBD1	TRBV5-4	CASSPTGGHGYTF	TGTGCCAGCAGCCCTACAGGGGGCCATGGCTACACCTTC
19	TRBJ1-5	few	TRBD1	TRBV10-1	CAKTLGGTLAISPYQPQHF	TGCGCCAAAACATTAGGGGGCACCTTAGCAATCAGCCCTTATCAGCCCCAGCATTTT
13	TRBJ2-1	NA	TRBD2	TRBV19	CASSSGRGNGQFF	TGTGCCAGTAGTAGCGGGAGAGGGAATGGGCAGTTCTTC
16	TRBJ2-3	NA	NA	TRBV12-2	CASRLETGLITDTQYF	TGTGCAAGTCGCTTAGAGACGGGACTCATCACAGATACGCAGTATTTT
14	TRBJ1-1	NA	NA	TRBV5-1	CASSLTTDREEAFF	TGCGCCAGCAGCCTCACAACGGACAGAGAAGAAGCTTTCTTT
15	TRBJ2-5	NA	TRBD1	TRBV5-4	CASGLGQGAQETQYF	TGTGCCAGCGGCCTGGGACAGGGGGCTCAAGAGACCCAGTACTTC
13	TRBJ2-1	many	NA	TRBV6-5	CASSYSTNNEQFF	TGTGCCAGCAGTTACTCGACAAACAATGAGCAGTTCTTC
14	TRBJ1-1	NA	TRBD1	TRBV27	CASSVGTGGTEAFF	TGTGCCAGCAGTGTGGGGACAGGGGGCACTGAAGCTTTCTTT